These 21 T cell receptor beta chains came from one sample sequenced in a study of blood T cells in healthy people across ages. Next came a second PCR, run for roughly 6 to 11 cycles, which used a sample-barcoded 5' primer along with a J-beta primer mix. Using its own MiXCR run on the 5' RACE reads, TCRdb lists one record per CDR3 protein. The sample holds roughly 680,000 distinct CDR3 sequences; 52% are singletons and the top ten take roughly 14%. Sequences were obtained from blood. These receptors all come from a woman of 80 years or more in good health.

V is TRBV20-1 and J is TRBJ2-1; D call uncertain. Trimming removed 0 bases from V and 5 bases from J, with 14 bases in between. This CDR3 has 15 residues. The germline V gene encodes CDR1 DFQATT and CDR2 SNEGSKA (reference sequence). The chain's CDR3 is CSAREHSRINNEQFF. The CDR3 DNA reads as TGCAGTGCTAGAGAGCACAGCCGAATTAACAATGAGCAGTTCTTC.

This clonotype was picked up many times. J is TRBJ2-7 and V is TRBV29-1; either TRBD1 or TRBD2 may fit D (5 bases each). Trimming pared 5 bases from V and 5 bases from J, leaving 16 bases between. The CDR3 is made up of 13 amino acids. Germline loops: CDR1 SQVTM, CDR2 ANQGSEA. The CDR3: CSVRRGRGNEQYF. The CDR3 nucleotides are TGCAGCGTTCGACGGGGCAGAGGGAACGAGCAGTACTTC.

In its sample, this clonotype was seen many times. This rearrangement joins TRBV5-1 to TRBJ1-2; unclear D gene. Germline V gene sequence: CDR1 SGHRS, CDR2 YFSETQ. The CDR3 is 15 residues long. With 4 bases removed from V and 4 bases from J, the gap between germline ends came to 17 bases. As DNA, the CDR3 is TGCGCCAGCAGCCCGGCAGGAGACCACCCCTATGGCTACACCTTC. Translated: CASSPAGDHPYGYTF.

This clonotype appeared a few times. The V call is TRBV19, the J call TRBJ2-5; 8 bases align to TRBD1. Trimming cost V 4 bases and J 11 bases; bases outside gene matches: 9. Germline V gene sequence: CDR1 LNHDA, CDR2 SQIVND (reference sequence). The CDR3 covers 13 residues. This CDR3 is CASSTGQGWVQYF. The CDR3 DNA is TGTGCCAGTAGTACTGGACAGGGTTGGGTGCAGTACTTC. The variable domain in full, with the rest retrieved from reference TRBV19 and TRBJ2-5, is DGGITQSPKYLFRKEGQNVTLSCEQNLNHDAMYWYRQDPGQGLRLIYYSQIVNDFQKGDIAEGYSVSREKKESFPLTVTSAQKNPTAFYLCASSTGQGWVQYFGPGTRLLVL.

This clonotype was picked up many times. The rearrangement uses TRBV9 and TRBJ2-1; D ambiguous. The ends were cut back, 4 bases at V and 5 bases at J, with 10 bases in the middle. CDR1 is SGDLS and CDR2 is YYNGEE in the germline V gene. CDR3 length equals 13 residues. DNA of the CDR3: TGTGCCAGCAGCACAAGGCAGAACAATGAGCAGTTCTTC. This sequence encodes CASSTRQNNEQFF.

V and J are TRBV20-1 and TRBJ2-5; TRBD1 matches 8 bases. The CDR3 runs 14 residues. J lost 6 bases, V lost 3 bases, and 9 bases had no gene match. CDR1 and CDR2 (germline): DFQATT, SNEGSKA (reference sequence). CDR3 DNA: TGCAGTGCTAGGCAACAGGGGGTATCAAAGACCCAGTACTTC. Its translation is CSARQQGVSKTQYF.

As to this clonotype: A read error may be the cause here, since a much bigger clone is one base away. The V gene is TRBV12-3 or TRBV12-4, the J gene TRBJ1-2; D unresolved. V lost 3 bases and J lost 6, with 11 bases in between. The CDR3 loop spans 13 amino acids. Written as DNA, the CDR3 is TGTGCCAGCAGTTTGCAACAGAACGATGGCTACACCTTC. Translation: CASSLQQNDGYTF.

The V gene is TRBV6-6, the J gene TRBJ2-3; 8 nucleotides match TRBD2. Per germline, CDR1 MNHNY and CDR2 SVGAGI (reference sequence). This CDR3 is 17 amino acids long. V was pared by 8 bases and J by 5 bases, with 18 bases of the junction left unmatched. The CDR3 sequence is CASAWGSAGGLKDTQYF. In DNA form, the CDR3 reads TGTGCCAGCGCTTGGGGTTCGGCGGGGGGCCTAAAAGATACGCAGTATTTT.

Ten or more counts support this clonotype. This chain connects TRBV7-2 to TRBJ2-3; 11 bases are shared with TRBD2. V was pared by 5 bases and J by 2 bases, with 3 bases of the junction left unmatched. Germline assignment: CDR1 SGHTA and CDR2 FQGNSA. The CDR3 spans 15 residues. The CDR3 is CASSRSGGDTDTQYF. CDR3 coding DNA: TGTGCCAGCAGCCGTAGCGGGGGGGACACAGATACGCAGTATTTT.

This clonotype was seen repeatedly, ten times or more. J is TRBJ2-7 and V is TRBV28, with D unresolved. The germline CDR1 and CDR2 sequences are MDHEN and SYDVKM. The CDR3 sequence is 15 residues long. Trimming took 1 base from V and 0 from J, leaving 10 bases between them. The CDR3 region has the DNA TGTGCCAGCAGTTTATTTCCTAAGGGCTCCTACGAGCAGTACTTC. Its protein product is CASSLFPKGSYEQYF.

At least ten counts were recorded for this clonotype. The CDR3 loop reads CASSGLGSDTQYF. The CDR3 DNA is TGTGCCAGCAGCGGGTTAGGATCAGATACGCAGTATTTT. V gene TRBV9 combines with J gene TRBJ2-3; no reliable D call. From germline, CDR1 is SGDLS and CDR2 YYNGEE. This CDR3 region has 13 residues. V was clipped by 3 bases and J by 4 bases, with 9 bases between them.

The chain employs TRBV6-6 and TRBJ2-1, with D unclear. CDR3 length: 17 amino acids. Looked up from germline, CDR1 is MNHNY and CDR2 is SVGAGI (reference sequence). With 0 bases removed from V and 10 bases from J, the gap between germline ends came to 22 bases. CDR3 coding DNA: TGTGCCAGCAGTTACTCGGCGGTAACCTCAGTAAGAGACGAGCAGTTCTTC. The encoded protein is CASSYSAVTSVRDEQFF.

A note on this clonotype: A much larger clone sits a single nucleotide away, making a read error possible. The gene calls are TRBV12-3 or TRBV12-4 and TRBJ2-1, with 7 bases matching TRBD2. The CDR3 extends over 14 amino acids. CDR3 loop: CASTQGGAYDEQFF. The CDR3 DNA reads as TGTGCCAGCACCCAGGGAGGGGCCTACGATGAGCAGTTCTTC.

V and J are TRBV10-3 and TRBJ2-3; 8 bases are a match to TRBD2. Per germline, CDR1 ENHRY and CDR2 SYGVKD. The length of the CDR3 is 15 residues. Germline trimming cut 4 bases from V and 6 bases from J; bases unmatched to any gene: 9. As DNA, the CDR3 is TGTGCCATCAGTGCTTCCGGGAGGGAGGTGGATACGCAGTATTTT. Its translation: CAISASGREVDTQYF.

The rearrangement joins TRBV27 to TRBJ2-4; D tentatively fits TRBD1 or TRBD2 (6 bases each). This CDR3 region has 13 residues. CDR1 and CDR2 from the germline V gene are MNHEY and SMNVEV (reference sequence). V dropped 5 bases and J dropped 13 bases, with 18 bases sitting between them. CDR3 residues: CASSINRVREQYF. In DNA, the CDR3 is TGTGCCAGCAGTATAAACAGGGTTCGGGAGCAGTACTTC.

There are a few counts of this clonotype. The chain couples TRBV24-1 to TRBJ2-2; D not certain. Trimming removed 3 bases at V and 4 bases at J, with 11 bases between. The CDR3 length is 15 residues. In germline, CDR1 is KGHDR, CDR2 SFDVKD. The CDR3 region has the DNA TGTGCCACCAGTGATCCCCAAACTGTCACCGGGGAGCTGTTTTTT. This gives the protein CATSDPQTVTGELFF.

With regard to this clonotype: A single base separates this from a much larger clone, so it may be a read error. The chain combines TRBV7-2 with TRBJ2-7; D call uncertain. Germline V gene data show CDR1 as SGHTA and CDR2 as FQGNSA. Trimming took 1 base from V and 7 from J, leaving 11 bases between them. This CDR3 has 13 residues. CDR3 region: CASSLEAVREQYF. CDR3 nucleotides: TGTGCCAGCAGCTTAGAGGCCGTCCGTGAGCAGTACTTC.

This clonotype has ten or more counts. The gene calls are TRBV12-3 or TRBV12-4 and TRBJ2-5; the D is unclear. Trimming cost V 1 base and J 2 bases, with 14 bases left between them. The CDR3 covers 16 residues. The CDR3 coding sequence is TGTGCCAGCAGTTTAGGGGCATGGGGATCACAAGAGACCCAGTACTTC. This codes for CASSLGAWGSQETQYF.

Only a few counts were recorded for this clonotype. V usage is TRBV20-1 and J usage is TRBJ2-3, with 10 nucleotides matching TRBD2. The germline CDR1 and CDR2 sequences are DFQATT and SNEGSKA (reference sequence). The CDR3 covers 14 residues. In DNA form, the CDR3 reads TGCAGCCCGAGGCTAGCGGGAGTGTCAGATACGCAGTATTTT. Its translation: CSPRLAGVSDTQYF.

This clonotype was detected a few times. V gene TRBV5-1 combines with J gene TRBJ2-3, with 11 bases matching TRBD2. V was pared by 9 bases and J by 2 bases, with 11 bases of the junction left unmatched. Germline lookup yields CDR1 SGHRS and CDR2 YFSETQ. This CDR3 comprises 16 residues. CDR3 DNA: TGCGCCACCTCGCCCGTGACTAGCGGGAACACAGATACGCAGTATTTT. This translates into CATSPVTSGNTDTQYF. Full variable domain (remainder filled in from reference TRBV5-1 and TRBJ2-3): KAGVTQTPRYLIKTRGQQVTLSCSPISGHRSVSWYQQTPGQGLQFLFEYFSETQRNKGNFPGRFSGRQFSNSRSEMNVSTLELGDSALYLCATSPVTSGNTDTQYFGPGTRLTVL.

This clonotype has only a few counts. This chain joins TRBV7-2 and TRBJ2-3; 7 bases align to TRBD1. Per germline, CDR1 SGHTA and CDR2 FQGNSA. J gave up 6 bases and V 4 bases, and 7 bases lay outside the gene matches. CDR3 size: 14 residues. For the CDR3, the DNA is TGTGCCAGCAGCTCTCCAGGGGGAATGGATACGCAGTATTTT. This encodes CASSSPGGMDTQYF. Variable domain in full (rest from reference TRBV7-2 and TRBJ2-3): GAGVSQSPSNKVTEKGKDVELRCDPISGHTALYWYRQSLGQGLEFLIYFQGNSAPDKSGLPSDRFSAERTGGSVSTLTIQRTQQEDSAVYLCASSSPGGMDTQYFGPGTRLTVL.